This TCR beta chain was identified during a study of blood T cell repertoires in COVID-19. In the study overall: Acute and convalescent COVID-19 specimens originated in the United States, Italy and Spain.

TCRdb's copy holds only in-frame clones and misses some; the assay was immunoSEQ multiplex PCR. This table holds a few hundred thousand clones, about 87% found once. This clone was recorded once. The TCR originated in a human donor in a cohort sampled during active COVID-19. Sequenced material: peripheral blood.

CDR3 residues: CASSQGQGFAGELFF. The CDR3, as DNA: TGTGCCAGCAGCCAAGGACAGGGTTTTGCCGGGGAGCTGTTTTTT. The chain carries TRBV3-1 (or the pseudogene TRBV3-2) and TRBJ2-2; 7 bases line up with TRBD1. The germline V gene has CDR1 LGHDT and CDR2 YNNKEL (reference sequence). J gave up 6 bases and V 1 base, and 5 bases lay outside the gene matches. This CDR3 region has 15 residues.